This T cell receptor (beta chain) was documented in a study of blood T cell repertoires in COVID-19. Study context: PBMCs, B-cell-depleted T cells, or T cells provided the cDNA or gDNA that made up the material.

In its sample, this clone is medium-sized. TCRdb's table, derived via immunoSEQ multiplex PCR, lists solely in-frame clones and lacks some. Among around 150,000 clones listed, over 80% were seen once. V was pared by 0 bases and J by 4 bases, with 7 bases between. CDR1 is SGHVS, CDR2 FNYEAQ, per germline. There are 14 residues in the CDR3. The receptor was isolated from a woman aged 40 to 49 who had recovered from COVID-19. The genes are TRBV7-6 and TRBJ1-5; possibly TRBD1 for D (5 bases). The sequenced material came from PBMCs or T cells enriched from blood (not recorded which). CDR3: CASSLASGNQPQHF. The CDR3 region has the DNA TGTGCCAGCAGCTTAGCCTCAGGGAATCAGCCCCAGCATTTT.